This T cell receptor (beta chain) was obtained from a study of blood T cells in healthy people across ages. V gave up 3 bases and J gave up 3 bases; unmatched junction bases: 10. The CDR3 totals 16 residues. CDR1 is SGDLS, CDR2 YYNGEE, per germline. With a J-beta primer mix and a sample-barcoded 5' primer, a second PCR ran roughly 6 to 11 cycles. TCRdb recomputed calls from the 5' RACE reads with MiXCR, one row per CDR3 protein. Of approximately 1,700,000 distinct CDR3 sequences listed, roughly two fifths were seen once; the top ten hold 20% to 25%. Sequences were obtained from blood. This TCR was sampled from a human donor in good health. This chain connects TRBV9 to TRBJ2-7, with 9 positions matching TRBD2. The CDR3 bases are TGTGCCAGCAGCGCTCGCCTTGCTAGCGGGATCTACGAGCAGTACTTC. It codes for CASSARLASGIYEQYF. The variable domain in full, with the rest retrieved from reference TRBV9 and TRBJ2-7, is DSGVTQTPKHLITATGQRVTLRCSPRSGDLSVYWYQQSLDQGLQFLIQYYNGEERAKGNILERFSAQQFPDLHSELNLSSLELGDSALYFCASSARLASGIYEQYFGPGTRLTVT.